What follows is one T cell receptor beta chain and its context. Its antigen is as yet unknown. This CDR3 spans 14 amino acids. Germline V gene data show CDR1 as SGHRS and CDR2 as YFSETQ. V dropped 3 bases and J dropped 5; count of bases not matched to a gene: 4. Exclusion of a patient followed from autoimmune disease history or systemic immunosuppression. Clones were sequenced by immunoSEQ multiplex PCR, and TCRdb holds only the in-frame ones, with some missing. The sample has about 58,000 clones, about 88% seen once. The sample is drawn from a study of OX40 agonist ivuxolimab in advanced cancers. Whole-study results and caveats: Among the lowest peripheral clonal expansion occurred in 0.1-3.0 mg/kg partial responders. At 0.1 to 3.0 mg/kg, clonal expansion of CD4+ and CD8+ blood T cells had occurred by week 6.

This sample comprised CD4+ or CD8+ T cells sorted from blood, obtained in a trial of the OX40 agonist ivuxolimab. V usage is TRBV5-1 and J usage is TRBJ1-1; 10 positions match TRBD1. This receptor was taken from an adult with an advanced solid tumor such as melanoma, head and neck, liver or kidney cancer. CDR3 sequence reads: CASSSTGGATEAFF. In DNA form, the CDR3 reads TGCGCCAGCAGCTCGACAGGGGGCGCGACTGAAGCTTTCTTT.